These 23 T cell receptor beta chains came from one sample sequenced in a study of long-term antiretroviral therapy in people with HIV. At survey level, the immunoSEQ assay was run in its v3.0 version. This table comes from immunoSEQ multiplex PCR, and its TCRdb copy is limited to in-frame clones, with some not included. The profile covers about 31,000 clones, with 88% appearing a single time and around 6.8% taken by the ten largest. The specimen comprised unsorted PBMCs, sampled roughly 5 years before starting antiretroviral therapy. All receptors come from a man aged 45-60 years with HIV.

The chain employs TRBV11-2 and TRBJ2-3, with 7 bases fitting TRBD1. Germline assignment: CDR1 SGHAT and CDR2 FQNNGV. Trimming at V came to 5 bases and at J to 4 bases, leaving 6 bases not matched to a gene. The CDR3 consists of 14 residues. CDR3 protein: CASSRDRASDTQYF. The CDR3 DNA sequence: TGTGCCAGCAGCCGTGACAGGGCGTCAGATACGCAGTATTTT.

The chain recombines TRBV29-1 with TRBJ1-2; tentatively, D is TRBD1 (6 bases). Between the trimmed V and J ends, which lost 3 bases and 2 bases, there was a span of 13 bases. CDR3 size: 14 residues. Germline values: CDR1 SQVTM, CDR2 ANQGSEA. The CDR3 loop is CSVDPGVGNYGYTF. In DNA form, the CDR3 reads TGCAGCGTTGATCCAGGGGTCGGGAACTATGGCTACACCTTC.

The chain couples TRBV4-1 to TRBJ1-3; TRBD1 aligns across 10 bases. The length of the CDR3 is 16 residues. V lost 5 bases, J lost 6 bases, and 10 bases stayed unmatched. Germline V gene lookup returns CDR1 MGHRA and CDR2 YSYEKL. CDR3 protein: CASSALWGTGVNTIYF. For the CDR3, the DNA is TGCGCCAGCAGCGCTCTGTGGGGGACAGGGGTAAACACCATATATTTT.

The chain couples TRBV23-1 to TRBJ2-7; TRBD2 aligns across 10 bases. TRBV23-1 belongs to the ORF category, with a function that is uncertain. CDR3 length: 18 amino acids. Germline trimming cut 4 bases from V and 5 bases from J; bases unmatched to any gene: 17. The CDR3 loop is CASSLITRASGSNHEQYF. The CDR3 nucleotides read TGCGCCAGCAGTCTCATAACCAGGGCTAGCGGGAGTAACCACGAGCAGTACTTC.

The sample holds one count of this clone. This rearrangement joins TRBV18 to TRBJ2-3, with 7 bases that match TRBD1. Germline CDR1 is KGHSH and CDR2 is LQKENI. With 4 bases clipped from V and 4 bases from J, the junction kept 5 bases outside the gene matches. The CDR3 is made up of 14 amino acids. The DNA for the CDR3 is TGTGCCAGCTCACGGGGAACAGGGGCAGATACGCAGTATTTT. This codes for CASSRGTGADTQYF.

The chain recombines TRBV15 with TRBJ2-7; D ambiguous. CDR1 and CDR2 from the germline V gene are LNHNV and YYDKDF (reference sequence). This CDR3 contains 15 residues. V was cut by 0 bases and J by 2 bases, with 11 bases left in between. The CDR3 protein is CATSRDRTSTYEQYF. The DNA of the CDR3 is TGTGCCACCAGCAGAGACCGAACCTCCACCTACGAGCAGTACTTC.

The rearrangement links TRBV7-3 to TRBJ2-1, with D possibly being TRBD1 (5 bases). V was trimmed by 5 bases and J by 2 bases, leaving 13 bases between them. The CDR3 is 15 amino acids. The germline gives CDR1 SGHTA, CDR2 FQGTGA. The CDR3 loop is CASSPQGGPYNEQFF. The CDR3 bases are TGTGCCAGCAGCCCCCAGGGCGGACCCTACAATGAGCAGTTCTTC.

The V and J genes are TRBV12-5 and TRBJ2-1, with D tentatively TRBD2 (6 bases). The CDR3 totals 15 residues. From germline, CDR1 is LGHNT and CDR2 FRNRAP. Trimming removed 1 base at V and 6 bases at J, with 13 bases between. CDR3 in DNA: TGTGCTAGTGGTTTGGCCGCTGGGACTGTCAATGAGCAGTTCTTC. Its translation: CASGLAAGTVNEQFF.

CDR3 coding DNA: TGTGCCAGCAGCTTGGGTGGGGCCGCTCGGGCCTACGAGCAGTACTTC. Its translation: CASSLGGAARAYEQYF. V is TRBV5-4 and J is TRBJ2-7; D is possibly TRBD1 (5 bases). Germline CDR1 reads SGHNT; CDR2 reads YYREEE (reference sequence). This CDR3 comprises 16 residues. V was shortened by 0 bases and J by 2 bases, with 15 bases between the two germline ends.

The J gene is TRBJ2-1, the V gene TRBV10-3, with D tentatively TRBD2 (5 bases). The CDR3 has 15 residues. Germline V lookup: CDR1 ENHRY, CDR2 SYGVKD. The V end lost 2 bases, the J end lost 3 bases, and 11 bases lay between the germline ends. The CDR3 here is CAISEAGRDYNEQFF. Written as DNA, the CDR3 is TGTGCCATCAGTGAGGCGGGTCGGGACTACAATGAGCAGTTCTTC.

The chain employs TRBV7-2 and TRBJ2-1; D unresolved. Germline V gene sequence: CDR1 SGHTA, CDR2 FQGNSA. V shed 6 bases and J shed 1 base, with 7 bases lying between them. CDR3 length: 13 residues. The CDR3 sequence is CASSLGSYNEQFF. In nucleotides, the CDR3 is TGTGCCAGCAGTCTGGGGTCCTACAATGAGCAGTTCTTC. Full variable domain (outside the CDR3, taken from reference TRBV7-2 and TRBJ2-1): GAGVSQSPSNKVTEKGKDVELRCDPISGHTALYWYRQSLGQGLEFLIYFQGNSAPDKSGLPSDRFSAERTGGSVSTLTIQRTQQEDSAVYLCASSLGSYNEQFFGPGTRLTVL.

This clone has a handful of counts. V is TRBV5-4 and J is TRBJ2-7; D may be TRBD1 (5 bases). Germline V gene data show CDR1 as SGHNT and CDR2 as YYREEE (reference sequence). The CDR3 runs 14 residues. Deletions cut 1 base from V and 5 bases from J, with 13 bases between. CDR3 coding DNA: TGTGCCAGCAGCTTGTCCAGCAGGGCCCACGAGCAGTACTTC. Residues: CASSLSSRAHEQYF.

The chain has TRBV30 and TRBJ2-7, with D perhaps TRBD2 (6 bases). Trimming pared 3 bases from V and 6 bases from J, leaving 12 bases between. CDR1 and CDR2 (germline): GTSNPN, SVGIG (reference sequence). This CDR3 has 12 residues. CDR3 bases: TGTGCCTGGAGGCAGGCGGGGCGCGAGCAGTACTTC. Translating it yields CAWRQAGREQYF.

The V gene is TRBV28, the J gene TRBJ2-1; 9 nucleotides line up with TRBD2. The V gene's germline CDR1 is MDHEN and CDR2 SYDVKM. Trimming cost V 11 bases and J 7 bases; bases outside gene matches: 9. The CDR3 consists of 13 residues. The CDR3 reads CAGAASGVNEQFF. As DNA, the CDR3 is TGTGCCGGTGCGGCTAGCGGGGTTAATGAGCAGTTCTTC.

This rearrangement joins TRBV6-5 to TRBJ1-3; D ambiguous. Germline CDR1 MNHEY, CDR2 SVGAGI. Between the trimmed V and J ends, which lost 8 bases and 0 bases, there was a span of 8 bases. There are 13 residues in the CDR3. CDR3 in amino acids: CASWRNSGNTIYF. In DNA form, the CDR3 reads TGTGCCAGCTGGCGCAACTCTGGAAACACCATATATTTT.

The CDR3 reads CASSLQPTNEKLFF. In DNA form, the CDR3 reads TGTGCCAGCAGCTTACAACCAACTAATGAAAAACTGTTTTTT. The gene calls are TRBV7-2 and TRBJ1-4; D gene uncertain. V dropped 2 bases and J dropped 0 bases, with 4 bases sitting between them. The germline gives CDR1 SGHTA, CDR2 FQGNSA. The CDR3 contains 14 residues.

The chain employs TRBV2 and TRBJ2-7, with 8 bases lining up with TRBD1. Germline trimming cut 0 bases from V and 2 bases from J; bases unmatched to any gene: 3. There are 15 residues in the CDR3. Germline V gene lookup returns CDR1 SNHLY and CDR2 FYNNEI. CDR3 bases: TGTGCCAGCAGTGAAGCCCGGACAGGGACCTACGAGCAGTACTTC. The encoded protein is CASSEARTGTYEQYF.

CDR3 in amino acids: CSVELGYRAGGTQYF. In nucleotides, the CDR3 is TGCAGCGTTGAGTTGGGGTACAGGGCCGGGGGGACCCAGTACTTC. V gene TRBV29-1 combines with J gene TRBJ2-5; D tentatively fits TRBD1 or TRBD2 (6 bases each). V was shortened by 3 bases and J by 7 bases, with 21 bases between the two germline ends. The CDR3 length is 15 residues. Germline V CDR1 and CDR2: SQVTM, ANQGSEA.

The chain recombines TRBV25-1 with TRBJ2-1; no firm D call. CDR3 size: 12 residues. Trimming cost V 2 bases and J 3 bases, with 2 bases left between them. CDR1 and CDR2 from the germline V gene are MGHDK and SYGVNS. DNA of the CDR3: TGTGCCAGCAGTGAAAACTACAATGAGCAGTTCTTC. It encodes CASSENYNEQFF.

This chain links TRBV19 with TRBJ1-3, with 7 bases matching TRBD1. The germline V gene encodes CDR1 LNHDA and CDR2 SQIVND (reference sequence). The CDR3 runs to 15 residues. Trimming at V came to 6 bases and at J to 1 base, leaving 6 bases not matched to a gene. As DNA, the CDR3 is TGTGCCAGTAGCCGACAGGGCCTTTCTGGAAACACCATATATTTT. This sequence encodes CASSRQGLSGNTIYF.

The chain recombines TRBV7-2 with TRBJ2-5, with 8 bases lining up with TRBD1. The germline CDR1 and CDR2 sequences are SGHTA and FQGNSA. Germline trimming cut 3 bases from V and 5 bases from J; bases unmatched to any gene: 5. CDR3 size: 14 residues. The CDR3 coding sequence is TGTGCCAGCAGCTTTCTCAGGGGGCGGGAGACCCAGTACTTC. It codes for CASSFLRGRETQYF.

This rearrangement joins TRBV6-5 to TRBJ1-1; tentative D call: TRBD1 (5 bases). The V end was cut by 2 bases, the J end by 6 bases, with 13 bases between. CDR3 length: 14 residues. In germline, CDR1 is MNHEY, CDR2 SVGAGI. The CDR3: CASSYRQGMAEAFF. The CDR3, as DNA: TGTGCCAGCAGTTACCGGCAGGGTATGGCTGAAGCTTTCTTT.

The chain recombines TRBV4-2 with TRBJ2-7, with TRBD2 matching 10 bases. Germline V gives CDR1 LGHNA, CDR2 YNFKEQ. The CDR3 is 16 amino acids. Unmatched junction bases numbered 10, after V lost 4 bases and J lost 4 bases. The CDR3 reads CASSPRIAGGMYEQYF. CDR3 DNA sequence: TGTGCCAGCAGCCCTCGTATAGCGGGAGGTATGTACGAGCAGTACTTC.